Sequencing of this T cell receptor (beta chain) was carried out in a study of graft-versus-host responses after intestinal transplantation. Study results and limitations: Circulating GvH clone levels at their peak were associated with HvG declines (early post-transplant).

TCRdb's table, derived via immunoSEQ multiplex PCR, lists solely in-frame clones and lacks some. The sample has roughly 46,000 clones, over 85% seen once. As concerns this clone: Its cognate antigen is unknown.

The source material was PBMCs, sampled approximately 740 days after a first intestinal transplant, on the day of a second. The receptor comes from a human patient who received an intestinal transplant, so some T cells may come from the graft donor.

CDR3 nucleotide sequence: TGCGCCAGCAGCGAGACGGCTAGCGGGAGGGCCAATGAGCAGTTCTTC. This gives the protein CASSETASGRANEQFF. This chain joins TRBV5-1 and TRBJ2-1; 12 bases are shared with TRBD2. Germline trimming cut 4 bases from V and 6 bases from J; bases unmatched to any gene: 8. Germline CDR1 and CDR2: SGHRS and YFSETQ. This CDR3 region has 16 residues.